These T cell receptor beta chains were read from a single sample in a study of CD8 T cells in Susac syndrome. Each CDR3 protein is one row after TCRdb ran MiXCR on the immunoSEQ multiplex PCR reads. The data contain approximately 25,000 distinct CDR3 sequences, just over 90% of them seen just once; the ten biggest clones take up 0.55% to 0.75%. Material: CD8+ T cells from PBMCs. The source is a human donor with Susac syndrome. Each CDR3 is given with its conserved first and last residue. The D gene is left open where the match is weak. Only some rows state a clone size, as once, few, many or a class for expanded clones.

size	V	D	J	DNA	CDR3
-	TRBV27	-	TRBJ1-4	TGTGCCAGCAGTTGGGATTGGGGTAATGAAAAACTGTTTTTT	CASSWDWGNEKLFF
-	TRBV12-3/TRBV12-4	TRBD2	TRBJ2-5	TGTGCCAGCAGTTTACTAGCGGGGTTCCAAGAGACCCAGTACTTC	CASSLLAGFQETQYF
-	TRBV28	-	TRBJ1-5	TGTGCCAGCAGTTTAAAGGCAAATAATCAGCCCCAGCATTTT	CASSLKANNQPQHF
-	TRBV20-1	-	TRBJ2-1	TGCAGTGCTAGCCCCCCGGGCAGAGGATCATACAATGAGCAGTTCTTC	CSASPPGRGSYNEQFF
-	TRBV20-1	-	TRBJ2-4	TGCAGTGCTAGAGATACAGAACAGCTCAAAAACATTCAGTACTTC	CSARDTEQLKNIQYF
-	TRBV6-5	-	TRBJ2-2	TGTGCCAGCTTCTCCACAGACACCGGGGAGCTGTTTTTT	CASFSTDTGELFF
-	TRBV28	-	TRBJ1-1	TGTGCCAGCAGTTTCGGGTTTGGGGGAACTGAAGCTTTCTTT	CASSFGFGGTEAFF
-	TRBV5-1	-	TRBJ2-1	TGCGCCAGCAGCTTGGTGGGACGAGGACCTGAGTTCTTC	CASSLVGRGPEFF
-	TRBV27	-	TRBJ2-1	TGTGCCAGCAGTTTCCAAGCCCACCACTACAATGAGCAGTTCTTC	CASSFQAHHYNEQFF
-	TRBV4-3	TRBD1	TRBJ2-5	TGCGCCAGCAGCCAAGGACAGGGGGGCCAAGAGACCCAGCACTTC	CASSQGQGGQETQHF
-	TRBV28	-	TRBJ1-3	TGTGCCAGCGGGCGGCACTCTGGAAACACCATATATTTT	CASGRHSGNTIYF
once	TRBV14	-	TRBJ2-5	TGTGCCAGCAGCCAAGAAGGGTACCAAGAGACCCAGTACTTC	CASSQEGYQETQYF
-	TRBV7-6	-	TRBJ1-1	TGTGCCAGCAGCCCGCAGGGCGGGAACACTGAAGCTTTCTTT	CASSPQGGNTEAFF
-	TRBV4-1	-	TRBJ2-1	TGCGCCAGCAGCCGTAAAAGTGACAATGAGCAGTTCTTC	CASSRKSDNEQFF
-	TRBV5-6	TRBD1	TRBJ2-5	TGTGCCAGCAGCTTCGACAGGGCCGAAGAGACCCAGTACTTC	CASSFDRAEETQYF
-	TRBV7-9	TRBD1	TRBJ2-7	TGTGCCAGCAGCTTATATGGGACAGGGGACGAGCAGTACTTC	CASSLYGTGDEQYF
-	TRBV20-1	TRBD2	TRBJ2-7	TGCAGTGCTAGAGAGCTAGCGGGTAACTCCTACGAGCAGTACTTC	CSARELAGNSYEQYF
-	TRBV28	TRBD1	TRBJ1-2	TGTGCCAGCAGTTATCTACAGGGGGCAATACTCGGCTACACCTTC	CASSYLQGAILGYTF
-	TRBV7-2	TRBD2	TRBJ2-5	TGTGCCAGCAGCTTATTCGCTAGCGGGGGGCAAGAGACCCAGTACTTC	CASSLFASGGQETQYF
-	TRBV7-9	-	TRBJ2-5	TGTGCCAGCAGCCCGCCCGGGTCGACCCAGTACTTC	CASSPPGSTQYF
-	TRBV9	-	TRBJ2-7	TGTGCCAGCAGCGTAGCGGCGGCCCCCTACGAGCAGTACTTC	CASSVAAAPYEQYF
-	TRBV27	-	TRBJ2-1	TGTGCCAGCAGTCCGTCGACAGGTGAGGTGTACAATGAGCAGTTCTTC	CASSPSTGEVYNEQFF
-	TRBV11-2	TRBD2	TRBJ2-3	TGTGCCAGCAGCTTAGATCCCCTTCGGCGGGGGGGATCTACAGATACGCAGTATTTT	CASSLDPLRRGGSTDTQYF
-	TRBV15	-	TRBJ1-2	TGTGCCACCAGCAGAGACGGAACAGTCCTATATGGCTACACCTTC	CATSRDGTVLYGYTF
-	TRBV12-3/TRBV12-4	-	TRBJ2-7	TGTGCCAGCAGTACGGGACTTCTCTACGAGCAGTACTTC	CASSTGLLYEQYF
-	TRBV5-5	TRBD1	TRBJ2-1	TGTGCCAGCAGCTTGACAGGGGGTGGGTATGAGCAGTTCTTC	CASSLTGGGYEQFF
once	TRBV28	-	TRBJ2-7	TGTGCCAGCAGTGCGGACGAATCCTACGAGCAGTACTTC	CASSADESYEQYF
-	TRBV28	TRBD1	TRBJ1-6	TGTGCCAGCAGGCCCACCGGACAGGAGTCTAGTTCACCCCTCCACTTT	CASRPTGQESSSPLHF
-	TRBV27	TRBD1	TRBJ1-6	TGTGCCAGCAGTTTACGTCAGGGGGAACATTATAATTCACCCCTCCACTTT	CASSLRQGEHYNSPLHF
-	TRBV12-3/TRBV12-4	-	TRBJ2-3	TGTGCCAGCAGTTTACCTTTCAGGAGAGGCACAGATACGCAGTATTTT	CASSLPFRRGTDTQYF
-	TRBV28	TRBD1	TRBJ1-3	TGTGCCAGCAGTCCCACAGGGGCGTCTGGAAACACCATATATTTT	CASSPTGASGNTIYF
-	TRBV30	TRBD1	TRBJ1-6	TGTGCCTGGAGTCCCGGGACAGGGGGAAATTCACCCCTCCACTTT	CAWSPGTGGNSPLHF
-	TRBV5-4	TRBD2	TRBJ2-2	TGTGCCAGCAGCCCTACCGGGACTAGCCTGACCGGGGAGCTGTTTTTT	CASSPTGTSLTGELFF
-	TRBV5-1	TRBD2	TRBJ2-7	TGCGCCAGCACTGAAGCGGGGGCCCTCGAGCAGTACTTC	CASTEAGALEQYF
-	TRBV27	-	TRBJ2-2	TGTGCCAGCAGTTTATCGTCTCTTACCGGGGAGCTGTTTTTT	CASSLSSLTGELFF
-	TRBV11-2	-	TRBJ2-5	TGTGCCAGCAGCTCAAGCAGTCCTCTTGCGGAGACCCAGTACTTC	CASSSSSPLAETQYF
-	TRBV6-1	-	TRBJ1-1	TGTGCCAGCACCGGTGGAACACGACACACTGAAGCTTTCTTT	CASTGGTRHTEAFF
-	TRBV19	-	TRBJ2-1	TGTGCCAGTAGTCCCACCTTGACGGGCGCGGGGAGTGAGCAGTTCTTC	CASSPTLTGAGSEQFF
-	TRBV20-1	-	TRBJ2-2	TGCAGTGCTAGAGATGGCAGGGATAACACCGGGGAGCTGTTTTTT	CSARDGRDNTGELFF
-	TRBV5-1	TRBD2	TRBJ2-1	TGCGCCAGCAGCGACGAACTAGCGGGGGGCTTTCTTGAGCAGTTCTTC	CASSDELAGGFLEQFF
-	TRBV4-1	-	TRBJ1-2	TGCGCCAGCAGCCAGGCGACAAGTCGCTATGGCTACACCTTC	CASSQATSRYGYTF
-	TRBV13	-	TRBJ2-7	TGTGCCAGCAGCTTAGAGGGCAGGGAGCAGTACTTC	CASSLEGREQYF
-	TRBV7-8	-	TRBJ2-7	TGTGCCAGCAGCTTAGGCGCGTTGGCATACTACGAGCAGTACTTC	CASSLGALAYYEQYF
-	TRBV28	TRBD2	TRBJ2-1	TGTGCCAGCAGTCCGCTAGCGGGGTCCTTCCATGAGCAGTTCTTC	CASSPLAGSFHEQFF
-	TRBV7-9	-	TRBJ2-7	TGTGCCAGCAGCCCCAAAGACAAGACCTACGAGCAGTACTTC	CASSPKDKTYEQYF
-	TRBV4-3	TRBD1	TRBJ2-3	TGCGCCAGCAGCCGAACTCCGGGACAGGGCACAGATACGCAGTATTTT	CASSRTPGQGTDTQYF
once	TRBV4-3	TRBD1	TRBJ2-3	TGCGCCAGCAGCCATCTGGAGGACAGGGCGACAGATACGCAGTATTTT	CASSHLEDRATDTQYF
-	TRBV15	-	TRBJ1-2	TGTGCCACCAGCAGAACCCTTAGGGAGGTTGGGGAGGGCTACACCTTC	CATSRTLREVGEGYTF